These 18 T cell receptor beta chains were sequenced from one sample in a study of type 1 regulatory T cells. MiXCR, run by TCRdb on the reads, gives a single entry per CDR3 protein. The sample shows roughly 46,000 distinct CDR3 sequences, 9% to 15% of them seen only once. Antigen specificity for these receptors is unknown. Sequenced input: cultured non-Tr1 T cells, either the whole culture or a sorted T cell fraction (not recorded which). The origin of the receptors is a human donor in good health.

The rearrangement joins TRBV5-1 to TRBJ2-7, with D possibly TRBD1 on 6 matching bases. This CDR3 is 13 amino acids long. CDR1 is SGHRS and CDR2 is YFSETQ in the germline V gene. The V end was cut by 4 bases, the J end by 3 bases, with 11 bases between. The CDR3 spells CASSVGQFYEQYF. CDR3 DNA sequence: TGCGCCAGCAGCGTTGGACAGTTCTACGAGCAGTACTTC.

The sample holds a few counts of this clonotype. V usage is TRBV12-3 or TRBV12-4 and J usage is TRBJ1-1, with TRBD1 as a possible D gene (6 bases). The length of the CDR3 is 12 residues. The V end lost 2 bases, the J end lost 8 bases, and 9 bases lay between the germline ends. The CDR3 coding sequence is TGTGCCAGCAGTTTACGGACAGCCGAAGCTTTCTTT. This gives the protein CASSLRTAEAFF.

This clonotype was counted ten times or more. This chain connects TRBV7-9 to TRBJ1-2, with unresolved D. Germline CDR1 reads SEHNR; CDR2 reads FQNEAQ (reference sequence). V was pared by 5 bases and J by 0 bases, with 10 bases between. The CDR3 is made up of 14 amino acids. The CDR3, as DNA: TGTGCCAGCAGCCCAGTACCCGCTAACTATGGCTACACCTTC. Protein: CASSPVPANYGYTF.

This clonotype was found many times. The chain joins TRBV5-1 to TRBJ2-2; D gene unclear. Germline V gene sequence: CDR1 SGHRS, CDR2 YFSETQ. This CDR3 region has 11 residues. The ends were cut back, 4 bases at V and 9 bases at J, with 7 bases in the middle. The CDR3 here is CASSKERELFF. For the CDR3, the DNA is TGCGCCAGCAGCAAGGAAAGGGAGCTGTTTTTT.

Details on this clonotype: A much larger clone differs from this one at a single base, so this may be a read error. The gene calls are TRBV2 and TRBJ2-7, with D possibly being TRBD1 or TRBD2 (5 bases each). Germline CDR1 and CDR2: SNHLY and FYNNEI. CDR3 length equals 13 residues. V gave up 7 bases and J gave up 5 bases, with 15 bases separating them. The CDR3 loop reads CASMEGDAHEQYF. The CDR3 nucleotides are TGTGCCAGCATGGAAGGGGACGCCCACGAGCAGTACTTC.

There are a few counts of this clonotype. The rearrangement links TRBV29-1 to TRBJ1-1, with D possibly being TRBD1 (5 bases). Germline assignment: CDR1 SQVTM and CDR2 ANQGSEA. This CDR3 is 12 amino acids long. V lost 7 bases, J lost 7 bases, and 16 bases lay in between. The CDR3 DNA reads TGCAGCGGCTTTACAGGATGGAGTGAAGCTTTCTTT. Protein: CSGFTGWSEAFF.

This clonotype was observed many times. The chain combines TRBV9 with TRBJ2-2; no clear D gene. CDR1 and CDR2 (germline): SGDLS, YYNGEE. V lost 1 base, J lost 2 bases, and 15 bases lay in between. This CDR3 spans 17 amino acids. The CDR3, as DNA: TGTGCCAGCAGCGTAACGGGTTATGGGCGTAACACCGGGGAGCTGTTTTTT. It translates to CASSVTGYGRNTGELFF. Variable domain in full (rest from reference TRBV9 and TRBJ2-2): DSGVTQTPKHLITATGQRVTLRCSPRSGDLSVYWYQQSLDQGLQFLIQYYNGEERAKGNILERFSAQQFPDLHSELNLSSLELGDSALYFCASSVTGYGRNTGELFFGEGSRLTVL.

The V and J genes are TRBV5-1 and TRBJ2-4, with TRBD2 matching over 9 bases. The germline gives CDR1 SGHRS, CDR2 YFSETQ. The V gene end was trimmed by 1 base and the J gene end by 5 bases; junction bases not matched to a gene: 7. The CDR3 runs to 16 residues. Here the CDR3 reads CASSLRPSGNENIQYF. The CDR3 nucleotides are TGCGCCAGCAGCTTGCGTCCTAGCGGGAATGAAAACATTCAGTACTTC.

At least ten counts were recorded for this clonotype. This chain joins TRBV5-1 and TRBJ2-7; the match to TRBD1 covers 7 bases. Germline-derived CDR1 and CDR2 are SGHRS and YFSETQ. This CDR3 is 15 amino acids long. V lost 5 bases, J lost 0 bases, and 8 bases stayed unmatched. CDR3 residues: CASRSLGQSSYEQYF. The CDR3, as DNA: TGCGCCAGCAGGAGTTTGGGACAGAGCTCCTACGAGCAGTACTTC.

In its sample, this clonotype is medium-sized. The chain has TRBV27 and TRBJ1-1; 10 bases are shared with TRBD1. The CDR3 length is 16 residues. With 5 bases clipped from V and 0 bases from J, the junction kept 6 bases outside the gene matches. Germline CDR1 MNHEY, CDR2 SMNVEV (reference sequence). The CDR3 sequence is CASSPGQGSLNTEAFF. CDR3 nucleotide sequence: TGTGCCAGCAGTCCGGGACAGGGGTCTTTGAACACTGAAGCTTTCTTT.

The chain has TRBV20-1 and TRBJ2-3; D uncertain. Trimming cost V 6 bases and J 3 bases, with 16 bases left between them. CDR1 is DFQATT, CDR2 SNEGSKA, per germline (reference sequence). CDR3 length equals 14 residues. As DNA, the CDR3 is TGCAGTGCCACAGAGCCGGTCGGGACAGATACGCAGTATTTT. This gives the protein CSATEPVGTDTQYF.

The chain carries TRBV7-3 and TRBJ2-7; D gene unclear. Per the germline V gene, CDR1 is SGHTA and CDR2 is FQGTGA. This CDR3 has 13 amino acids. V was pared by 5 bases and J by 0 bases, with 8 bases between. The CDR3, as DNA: TGTGCCAGCAGCCCGGCCGGCTCCTACGAGCAGTACTTC. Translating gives CASSPAGSYEQYF.

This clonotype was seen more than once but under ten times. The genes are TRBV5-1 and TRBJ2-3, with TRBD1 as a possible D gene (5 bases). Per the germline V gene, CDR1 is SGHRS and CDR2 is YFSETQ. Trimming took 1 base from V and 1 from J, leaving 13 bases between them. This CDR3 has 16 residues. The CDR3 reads CASSLTGKLRTDTQYF. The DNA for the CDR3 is TGCGCCAGCAGCTTGACAGGAAAACTACGCACAGATACGCAGTATTTT. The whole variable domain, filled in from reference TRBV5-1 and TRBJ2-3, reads KAGVTQTPRYLIKTRGQQVTLSCSPISGHRSVSWYQQTPGQGLQFLFEYFSETQRNKGNFPGRFSGRQFSNSRSEMNVSTLELGDSALYLCASSLTGKLRTDTQYFGPGTRLTVL.

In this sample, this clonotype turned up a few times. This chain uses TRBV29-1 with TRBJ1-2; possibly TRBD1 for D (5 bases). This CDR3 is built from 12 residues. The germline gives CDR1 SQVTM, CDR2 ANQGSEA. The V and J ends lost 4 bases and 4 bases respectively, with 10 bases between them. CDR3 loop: CSVVRGGYGYTF. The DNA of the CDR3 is TGCAGCGTTGTAAGGGGAGGCTATGGCTACACCTTC.

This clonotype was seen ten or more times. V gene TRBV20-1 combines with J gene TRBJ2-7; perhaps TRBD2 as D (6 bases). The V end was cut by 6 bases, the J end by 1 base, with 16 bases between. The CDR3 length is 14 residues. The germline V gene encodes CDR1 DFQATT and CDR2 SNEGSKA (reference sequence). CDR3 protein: CSAEGRMASYEQYF. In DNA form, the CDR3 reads TGCAGTGCGGAGGGACGGATGGCATCCTACGAGCAGTACTTC.

CDR3 residues: CASSVLTGGGEAFF. CDR3 coding DNA: TGTGCCAGCAGCGTACTGACAGGGGGTGGTGAAGCTTTCTTT. The V call is TRBV9, the J call TRBJ1-1, with TRBD1 identical over 9 bases. Germline lookup yields CDR1 SGDLS and CDR2 YYNGEE. The V segment lost 1 base and the J segment 7 bases; nucleotides outside the gene matches: 5. This CDR3 comprises 14 residues.

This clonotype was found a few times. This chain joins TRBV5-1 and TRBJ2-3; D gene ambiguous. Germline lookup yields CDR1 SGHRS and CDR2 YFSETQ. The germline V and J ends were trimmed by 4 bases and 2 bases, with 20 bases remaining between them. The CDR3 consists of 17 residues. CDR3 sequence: CASSPKPEWWPTDTQYF. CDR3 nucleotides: TGCGCCAGCAGCCCTAAGCCAGAATGGTGGCCCACAGATACGCAGTATTTT.

CDR3 sequence: CASSLLPSGQETQYF. Here the CDR3 DNA reads TGTGCCAGCAGCTTATTGCCTAGCGGACAAGAGACCCAGTACTTC. The rearrangement joins TRBV7-2 to TRBJ2-5; 7 bases fit TRBD2. The CDR3 length is 15 residues. The junction had 5 bases not matched to a gene; V was cut back by 2 bases and J by 2 bases. Germline-derived CDR1 and CDR2 are SGHTA and FQGNSA.